This TCR beta chain was captured by sequencing in a study of human versus mouse CDR3 diversity and MHC coevolution (dated by TCRdb to between 2016 and 2019). Regarding the complete study: According to reports, the immunoSEQ assay detects one in 200,000 T cells and minimizes multiplex PCR amplification bias. Valid reads per sample ranged from about 5.5 x 10^6 to 1.8 x 10^7 across mouse and human samples. Human naive CD4 T cell repertoires served as a reference for TCR selection on multiple MHC II alleles, compared against human-TCR-locus transgenic mice with single MHC II. Three healthy volunteer blood donors made up the human cohort, with one aged 30 to 39, one aged 40 to 50 and one aged 60 to 70 at collection. What the work shows at the level of the full study, not this receptor alone: The largest TCR beta repertoire, around 1.6 million clonotypes, was estimated by iCHAO1 for humans, a finding likely attributable to selection by multiple MHC II molecules. On average, humans had more CDR3 deletions and insertions than mice, indicating greater exonuclease and TdT activity. Repertoire diversity was not regarded as directly comparable between humans and mice because human T cells were selected on more than five MHC II alleles. The lowest clonal inequality scores among all compared groups were observed in most of the three human donors.

Fluorescence-activated cell sorting was used to pull naive CD4 T cells, meaning cells that were CD45RO-negative and CD62L-positive, out of the PBMCs. Each donor gave roughly 50 ml of fresh peripheral blood, from which PBMCs were isolated by Ficoll density centrifugation. Cell sorting was carried out on a FACSAria III instrument, and a purity above 85% was achieved for all samples. The QIAGEN blood and tissue kit was used to extract genomic DNA from sorted cells, and the DNA was quantified on a NanoDrop 1000. TCR alpha and beta chains were deep sequenced and quantified on the immunoSEQ platform using multiplex PCR of genomic DNA. The paper's processing steps were these. Annotation of the TCR sequences relied on IMGT gene and region definitions. As a stand-in for the preselection repertoire, out-of-frame rearrangements were used and set against in-frame clonotypes. The iCHAO1 estimator provided with the immunoSEQ platform was used to estimate repertoire size. A Gini index based on the Lorenz curve was applied to in-frame amino acid clonotypes to measure clonal inequality. The intersect function in the R package tcR was used to count shared clonotypes, while the Jaccard index served to score similarity. V, J and V-J usage frequencies went into a principal component analysis run with the R prcomp function, with no normalization applied. Not all clones reach the TCRdb copy of this immuneACCESS table, which keeps in-frame sequences only. Checked studies attribute under half of the gap to unresolved V genes and leave the rest unexplained. The V and J calls and clone size are taken from that table; D and trimming were inferred from the DNA. The sample records roughly 86,000 clones, just over 90% of which are singletons. The ten largest clones capture around 1.3% of the sample.

Comments on this clone: Its antigen remains unidentified. No base quality information exists; no much larger clone differs at one position.

The CDR3 spans 12 residues, from the cysteine through the phenylalanine. CDR3 DNA is the only sequence kept; it has 36 bases, read in frame from the first base. The germline V gene (reference sequence) specifies SEHNR as CDR1 and FQNEAQ as CDR2. V loses 3 bases of germline sequence and J loses 4 bases, and the interval between the two ends is 6 bases. Sequencing was done on a sample of naive CD4+ T cells from blood. The meaning of the sample's cell subset or site label: CD45RO-negative CD62L-positive naive CD4 T cells. The clonotype comes from a person aged 30-69 years in good health. This chain joins TRBV7-9 to TRBJ1-1, with the D gene too uncertain to name. The sequenced DNA is TGTGCCAGCAGCTTTACGGGCACTGAAGCTTTCTTT. Its amino acids are CASSFTGTEAFF.